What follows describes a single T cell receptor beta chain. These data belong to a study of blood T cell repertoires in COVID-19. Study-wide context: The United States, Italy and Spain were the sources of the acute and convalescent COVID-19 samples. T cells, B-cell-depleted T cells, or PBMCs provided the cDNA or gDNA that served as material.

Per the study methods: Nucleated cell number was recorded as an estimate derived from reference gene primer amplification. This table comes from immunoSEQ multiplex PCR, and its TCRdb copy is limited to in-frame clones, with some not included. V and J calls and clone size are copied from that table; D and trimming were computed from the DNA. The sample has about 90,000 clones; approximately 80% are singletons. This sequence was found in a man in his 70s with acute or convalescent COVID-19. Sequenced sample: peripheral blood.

The DNA for the CDR3 is TGTGCCAGCAGCTTGGACAGGGGAAATTCACCCCTCCACTTT. This translates into CASSLDRGNSPLHF. The chain combines TRBV7-3 with TRBJ1-6; 9 nucleotides match TRBD1. Looked up from germline, CDR1 is SGHTA and CDR2 is FQGTGA. The CDR3 length is 14 residues. Trimming removed 3 bases from V and 7 bases from J; junction bases left unmatched: 1.